The 6 T cell receptor beta chains listed next were all sequenced from one sample in a study of blood T cell repertoires in COVID-19. Generated by immunoSEQ multiplex PCR, the TCRdb table keeps only in-frame clones and is missing some. Among about 220,000 clones, around 81% were seen once, and the ten largest hold 7.2%. Sequenced sample: peripheral blood. These receptor sequences come from a woman aged 70-85 years with acute or convalescent COVID-19.

The chain couples TRBV7-2 to TRBJ1-3; a weak D match, TRBD1 (6 bases). The V end lost 2 bases, the J end lost 1 base, and 12 bases lay between the germline ends. CDR3 length: 16 residues. Germline loops: CDR1 SGHTA, CDR2 FQGNSA. Here the CDR3 reads CASSLQGTGSGNTIYF. The CDR3, as DNA: TGTGCCAGCAGCTTACAGGGGACCGGGTCTGGAAACACCATATATTTT.

The chain uses TRBV28 and TRBJ2-1; D gene ambiguous. V lost 2 bases, J lost 11 bases, and 10 bases lay in between. This CDR3 region has 12 residues. CDR1 and CDR2 from the germline V gene are MDHEN and SYDVKM. As DNA, the CDR3 is TGTGCCAGCAGTTTAGGTCGAGTGCAGCAGTTCTTC. This gives the protein CASSLGRVQQFF.

The J gene is TRBJ2-5, the V gene TRBV3-1 (or the pseudogene TRBV3-2), with 7 positions matching TRBD1. CDR3 length: 16 amino acids. The V and J ends lost 3 bases and 3 bases, in that order; junction bases with no gene match: 10. Germline loops: CDR1 LGHDT, CDR2 YNNKEL (reference sequence). DNA of the CDR3: TGTGCCAGCAGCCAGACTCTGGGACAGCTTAAAGAGACCCAGTACTTC. Its protein product is CASSQTLGQLKETQYF.

This clone was seen a few times. The chain employs TRBV2 and TRBJ2-5; D gene unclear. This CDR3 has 12 amino acids. The V end was cut by 7 bases, the J end by 0 bases, with 6 bases between. The germline V gene encodes CDR1 SNHLY and CDR2 FYNNEI. CDR3 nucleotides: TGTGCCAGCACGGTGAACCAAGAGACCCAGTACTTC. Translated, it gives CASTVNQETQYF.

V and J are TRBV7-8 and TRBJ2-4; D is undetermined. Between the trimmed V and J ends, which lost 2 bases and 1 base, there was a span of 12 bases. Germline V gives CDR1 SGHVS, CDR2 FQNEAQ. This CDR3 is built from 16 residues. The chain's CDR3 is CASSLSPSRAKNIQYF. CDR3 DNA sequence: TGTGCCAGCAGCTTAAGTCCGAGCAGGGCCAAAAACATTCAGTACTTC.

The rearrangement joins TRBV5-1 to TRBJ1-2; D not certain. This CDR3 has 15 amino acids. V lost 0 bases and J 2 bases, leaving 11 bases between the germline ends. The germline gives CDR1 SGHRS, CDR2 YFSETQ. The CDR3 protein is CASSLEVAGNYGYTF. The CDR3 region has the DNA TGCGCCAGCAGCTTGGAGGTTGCGGGGAACTATGGCTACACCTTC.